There are a few counts of the clone carrying this T cell receptor beta chain. Its specificity is not known. V gave up 5 bases and J gave up 0 bases, with 13 bases separating them. The CDR3 spans 15 residues. CDR1 is SGHTA and CDR2 is FQGNSA in the germline V gene. TCRdb independently ran MiXCR on the RT-PCR reads; one entry per CDR3 protein. The profile shows 650,000 or so distinct CDR3 sequences, approximately 14% of them singletons. The data are from a study of response to subunit inactivated influenza vaccine. The study's findings and limits: Each seasonal influenza vaccination, the authors suggested, recruits few new T cells.

The chain combines TRBV7-2 with TRBJ1-2; D is undetermined. Sequenced here: PBMCs from blood, sampled 14 to 15 days before vaccination. The origin of this receptor is a man over 45 who received an inactivated influenza vaccine. DNA for the CDR3: TGTGCCAGCAGCGAACGGGGAGCGGCTAACTATGGCTACACCTTC. Its translation: CASSERGAANYGYTF.